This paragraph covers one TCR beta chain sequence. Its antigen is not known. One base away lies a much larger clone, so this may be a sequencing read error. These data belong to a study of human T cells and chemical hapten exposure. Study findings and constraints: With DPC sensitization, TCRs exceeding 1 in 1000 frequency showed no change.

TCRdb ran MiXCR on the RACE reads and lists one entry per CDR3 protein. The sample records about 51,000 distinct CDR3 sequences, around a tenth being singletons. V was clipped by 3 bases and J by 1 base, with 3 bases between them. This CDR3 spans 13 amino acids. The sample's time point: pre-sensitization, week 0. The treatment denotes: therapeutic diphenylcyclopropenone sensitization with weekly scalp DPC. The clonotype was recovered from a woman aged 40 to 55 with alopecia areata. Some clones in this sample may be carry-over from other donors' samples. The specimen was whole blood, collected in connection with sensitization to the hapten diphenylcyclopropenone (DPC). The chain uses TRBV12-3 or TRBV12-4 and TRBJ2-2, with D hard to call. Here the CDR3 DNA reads TGTGCCAGCAGTTTCCGGAACACCGGGGAGCTGTTTTTT. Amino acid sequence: CASSFRNTGELFF.